In this sample, the clone carrying this T cell receptor beta chain turned up a few times. Its cognate antigen is unknown. The data stem from a study of T cell repertoires in cytomegalovirus infection. Overall study context: TCR beta signatures that were public indicated CMV infection and matching HLA type. Study-wide findings and caveats: Carriage of CMV together with the relevant HLA was identifiable through cumulative public TCR beta family frequency.

The CDR3 extends over 16 amino acids. Trimming removed 1 base at V and 0 bases at J, with 9 bases between. CDR1 and CDR2 (germline): MGHRA, YSYEKL. TCRdb recomputed calls from the reads with MiXCR, one row per CDR3 protein. Of around 350,000 distinct CDR3 sequences in the sample, over 15% were seen once. The sequence was obtained from a human donor in good health (CMV status not recorded). Some clones in this sample may be carry-over from other donors' samples. The sequenced sample consisted of PBMCs. The chain recombines TRBV4-1 with TRBJ1-4; D is possibly TRBD1 (5 bases). The CDR3 loop is CASSQGQGATNEKLFF. In DNA form, the CDR3 reads TGCGCCAGCAGCCAAGGGCAGGGCGCAACTAATGAAAAACTGTTTTTT.